Sequencing of this T cell receptor beta chain was carried out in a study of T cell repertoires in cytomegalovirus infection (dated by TCRdb to 2018 to 2020). Some background on the complete study: The HLA type of each donor mattered for the analysis, because public TCR beta signatures pointed to carriage of CMV infection along with the matching HLA type. General conclusions and limits of the study: In the ex vivo response, HLA-C-restricted CMV-specific TCR beta clonotypes were dominant, and in two of eight donors the single most frequent clonotype came from this HLA-C-restricted group. In both this cohort and an independent cohort of 300 to 450 donors, the cumulative frequency of public TCR beta family members distinguished carriers of CMV infection plus the relevant HLA type.

Sequencing instrument: Illumina HiSeq 1500. The public sequencing data were trimmed at Q25 with fastp and processed into clonotypes with MiXCR by TCRdb, which kept only in-frame beta chains. Rows matching on CDR3 protein sequence are summarized as one entry with the most common DNA and genes. Across this sample there are about 140,000 distinct CDR3 sequences, with roughly 6% seen only once. The ten most abundant clones make up under 20% of the sample. This clonotype was observed a few times. What antigen it recognizes has not been identified. Nothing much larger sits one base from this clone, and base qualities are not available. The CDR3, cysteine through phenylalanine, is 16 amino acids long. Only the CDR3 portion is preserved as DNA: 48 bases, with reading frame beginning at the first base. Relative to germline, V is 5 bases shorter and J is 5 bases shorter, with 21 bases between their ends. The germline V gene sets CDR1 to MNHNS and CDR2 to SASEGT.

This clonotype was sampled from a human donor in good health (CMV status not recorded). Some clones in this sample may be carry-over from other donors' samples. The rearranged chain carries TRBV6-1 and TRBJ2-5; TRBD2 is possibly the D segment (7 matching bases). Specimen: PBMCs. The CDR3 region has the sequence CASSSRRGGAVETQYF. The nucleotide sequence is given as TGTGCCAGCAGTTCGAGAAGAGGGGGGGCCGTCGAGACCCAGTACTTC.